This T cell receptor beta chain derives from a study of long-term antiretroviral therapy in people with HIV. Study results and limitations: For ART adherence, viral resistance and therapy changes, no data were available. Clonal populations expanded prior to ART predominated within the repertoire at all time points. HIV repertoires covered narrower CDR3 length ranges than controls did.

Comment on this clone: Its antigen remains unidentified.

The junction had 7 bases not matched to a gene; V was cut back by 2 bases and J by 2 bases. The CDR3 extends over 16 amino acids. CDR1 is SGHNT and CDR2 is YYREEE in the germline V gene (reference sequence). Survey level was the resolution at which the v3.0 immunoSEQ assay ran. For every sample, sequencing targeted roughly 40,000-55,000 T-cell genomes. Profiled with immunoSEQ multiplex PCR; TCRdb holds only in-frame clones, not every one. Seen here are 30,000 to 40,000 clones, 94% observed once, and the top ten hold 3.5% to 4.5%. Sequenced here: unsorted PBMCs, sampled around 5 years after starting antiretroviral therapy. This TCR was recovered from a woman aged 45 to 65 with HIV. The chain couples TRBV5-4 to TRBJ2-7; 10 bases match TRBD2. The CDR3 DNA is TGTGCCAGCAGCTTAGGAACTAGCGGGGCCGCCTACGAGCAGTACTTC. It translates to CASSLGTSGAAYEQYF. Full variable domain (rest looked up from reference TRBV5-4 and TRBJ2-7): ETGVTQSPTHLIKTRGQQVTLRCSSQSGHNTVSWYQQALGQGPQFIFQYYREEENGRGNFPPRFSGLQFPNYSSELNVNALELDDSALYLCASSLGTSGAAYEQYFGPGTRLTVT.